There are many counts of the clone carrying this T cell receptor (beta chain). The entry originates in a study of control samples from healthy donors and cancer patients. Germline values: CDR1 KGHDR, CDR2 SFDVKD. V gave up 1 base and J gave up 3 bases, with 9 bases separating them. The CDR3 is 15 residues long. Method: immunoSEQ multiplex PCR; TCRdb's copy keeps in-frame clones and lacks some. The sample records roughly 130,000 clones, over 85% being singletons. The gene calls are TRBV24-1 and TRBJ1-3, with D hard to call. The sample was blood. The receptor was derived from a man aged 30 to 39 in good health. DNA for the CDR3: TGTGCCACCAGTGATTTAGGGAGTGATGGAAACACCATATATTTT. Residues: CATSDLGSDGNTIYF.